The 22 T cell receptor beta chains below were found in one sample sequenced in a study of cytomegalovirus exposure and HLA in healthy donors. The primer mix had 60 Vbeta and 13 Jbeta primers. The data were produced by immunoSEQ multiplex PCR, yet TCRdb's version contains in-frame clones alone and is incomplete. The sample includes approximately 100,000 clones, 60% to 75% of them seen just once. Sequenced material: PBMCs. The receptors were gathered from a woman in her forties in good health and CMV-seronegative.

This clone has only a few counts. CDR3 residues: CASSRGDTQYF. Here the CDR3 DNA reads TGTGCCAGCAGCCGGGGGGATACGCAGTATTTT. J is TRBJ2-3 and V is TRBV11-3; TRBD2 might be the D (6 bases). The CDR3 consists of 11 residues. The germline V gene has CDR1 SGHNT and CDR2 YENEEA. V lost 5 bases, J lost 6 bases, and 6 bases lay in between. Looking up the rest from reference TRBV11-3 and TRBJ2-3 gives the full variable domain: EAGVVQSPRYKIIEKKQPVAFWCNPISGHNTLYWYLQNLGQGPELLIRYENEEAVDDSQLPKDRFSAERLKGVDSTLKIQPAELGDSAVYLCASSRGDTQYFGPGTRLTVL.

The chain is built from TRBV11-2 and TRBJ2-7; 8 bases align to TRBD2. Trimming at V came to 3 bases and at J to 3 bases, leaving 4 bases not matched to a gene. There are 14 residues in the CDR3. Germline-derived CDR1 and CDR2 are SGHAT and FQNNGV. The chain's CDR3 is CASSLGLVLYEQYF. CDR3 nucleotides: TGTGCCAGCAGCTTGGGACTAGTTCTCTACGAGCAGTACTTC.

The V call is TRBV28, the J call TRBJ2-2, with TRBD2 matching 9 bases. Germline assignment: CDR1 MDHEN and CDR2 SYDVKM. J gave up 6 bases and V 1 base, and 6 bases lay outside the gene matches. This CDR3 spans 16 amino acids. CDR3: CASSLFGGRVSGELFF. DNA for the CDR3: TGTGCCAGCAGTTTATTTGGCGGGAGGGTCTCCGGGGAGCTGTTTTTT. Complete variable domain (other parts from reference TRBV28 and TRBJ2-2): DVKVTQSSRYLVKRTGEKVFLECVQDMDHENMFWYRQDPGLGLRLIYFSYDVKMKEKGDIPEGYSVSREKKERFSLILESASTNQTSMYLCASSLFGGRVSGELFFGEGSRLTVL.

The gene calls are TRBV29-1 and TRBJ2-7; 7 nucleotides match TRBD1. The CDR3 has 14 residues. J was trimmed by 7 bases and V by 4 bases; bases with no gene match: 13. Germline V gene data show CDR1 as SQVTM and CDR2 as ANQGSEA. As DNA, the CDR3 is TGCAGCGTTGCCACGACAGGGCTGGGGCGGGAGCAGTACTTC. Protein: CSVATTGLGREQYF.

The J gene is TRBJ2-3, the V gene TRBV4-1, with D uncertain. The CDR3 covers 15 residues. Germline V gives CDR1 MGHRA, CDR2 YSYEKL. V lost 0 bases and J lost 0, with 7 bases in between. The CDR3 DNA reads as TGCGCCAGCAGCCAAGACGCCGGTAGCACAGATACGCAGTATTTT. This encodes CASSQDAGSTDTQYF.

In its sample, this clone is medium-sized. This sequence joins TRBV6-1 and TRBJ2-1; TRBD2 matches at 9 bases. Germline V CDR1 and CDR2: MNHNS, SASEGT. V dropped 1 base and J dropped 6; count of bases not matched to a gene: 4. The CDR3 has 15 amino acids. DNA for the CDR3: TGTGCCAGCAGTGAAGAGGGAGCGGGAGGCAATGAGCAGTTCTTC. The encoded protein is CASSEEGAGGNEQFF.

The gene calls are TRBV4-3 and TRBJ2-2; 9 nucleotides match TRBD2. The V gene end was trimmed by 2 bases and the J gene end by 0 bases; junction bases not matched to a gene: 10. This CDR3 comprises 19 residues. The germline V gene has CDR1 LGHNA and CDR2 YSLEER. This chain's CDR3 is CASSQRGRSGGTNTGELFF. CDR3 nucleotides: TGCGCCAGCAGCCAAAGGGGGCGTAGCGGGGGCACGAACACCGGGGAGCTGTTTTTT.

This rearrangement joins TRBV28 to TRBJ1-5; the match to TRBD1 covers 7 bases. Germline V CDR1 and CDR2: MDHEN, SYDVKM. Germline trimming cut 5 bases from V and 6 bases from J; bases unmatched to any gene: 4. The length of the CDR3 is 13 residues. CDR3 sequence (DNA): TGTGCCAGCAGTCCACAGGGGAGTCAGCCCCAGCATTTT. It encodes CASSPQGSQPQHF. Combining the CDR3 with reference TRBV28 and TRBJ1-5 gives the whole variable domain DVKVTQSSRYLVKRTGEKVFLECVQDMDHENMFWYRQDPGLGLRLIYFSYDVKMKEKGDIPEGYSVSREKKERFSLILESASTNQTSMYLCASSPQGSQPQHFGDGTRLSIL.

This clone showed up just once. The rearrangement links TRBV6-5 to TRBJ1-1; 8 bases are shared with TRBD1. The CDR3 has 16 residues. The J segment lost 3 bases and the V segment lost 4 bases, leaving 10 bases of the junction unmatched. Germline CDR1 reads MNHEY; CDR2 reads SVGAGI. The DNA of the CDR3 is TGTGCCAGCAGTTCGCGACAGGGGCAAAGGGACACTGAAGCTTTCTTT. This encodes CASSSRQGQRDTEAFF.

CDR3 in DNA: TGTGCCAGCAGTGGGAGAGATCATTTTAGACGGTACTTC. Its translation: CASSGRDHFRRYF. The chain has TRBV6-1 and TRBJ2-7; D not resolved. Germline V gene lookup returns CDR1 MNHNS and CDR2 SASEGT. With 4 bases removed from V and 12 bases from J, the gap between germline ends came to 19 bases. The length of the CDR3 is 13 residues.

The chain links TRBV5-1 to TRBJ1-2; unclear D gene. Deletions cut 4 bases from V and 4 bases from J, with 20 bases between. The V gene's germline CDR1 is SGHRS and CDR2 YFSETQ. The CDR3 consists of 16 residues. The DNA for the CDR3 is TGCGCCAGCAGCCTGTCTTCTGAAGCGACGGCCTATGGCTACACCTTC. Residues: CASSLSSEATAYGYTF.

This clone counts as medium-sized. The chain carries TRBV6-4 and TRBJ2-3, with TRBD2 matching over 9 bases. CDR1 and CDR2 (germline): MRHNA, SNTAGT. The CDR3 runs 15 residues. V shed 6 bases and J 1 base; nucleotides not matched to a gene: 5. CDR3 sequence reads: CASSPVAGGTDTQYF. The CDR3 region has the DNA TGTGCCAGCAGCCCCGTAGCGGGAGGCACAGATACGCAGTATTTT.

The J gene is TRBJ1-1, the V gene TRBV5-1; D is possibly TRBD1 (6 bases). V was shortened by 4 bases and J by 3 bases, with 19 bases between the two germline ends. Germline-derived CDR1 and CDR2 are SGHRS and YFSETQ. This CDR3 is 16 amino acids long. The CDR3 DNA is TGCGCCAGCAGCCCGGTTCGGGGGGCGGGGGACACTGAAGCTTTCTTT. The encoded protein is CASSPVRGAGDTEAFF.

This clone was seen once. This chain connects TRBV7-9 to TRBJ2-3; possibly TRBD1 for D (6 bases). CDR1 is SEHNR, CDR2 FQNEAQ, per germline (reference sequence). The CDR3 covers 17 residues. V was clipped by 3 bases and J by 0 bases, with 16 bases between them. CDR3 residues: CASSLSTGADSTDTQYF. Here the CDR3 DNA reads TGTGCCAGCAGCTTGTCGACAGGCGCAGATAGCACAGATACGCAGTATTTT.

On this clone itself: The germline gene is not matched at one end of the junction; a read error may be the cause. The rearrangement uses TRBV7-9 and TRBJ1-2, with a tentative D call TRBD1 (6 bases). CDR1 is SEHNR and CDR2 is FQNEAQ in the germline V gene (reference sequence). The CDR3 has 14 amino acids. CDR3: CSSSLEGTLYGYTF. The CDR3 DNA reads as TGTTCCAGCAGCTTAGAGGGGACACTCTATGGCTACACCTTC.

The chain couples TRBV2 to TRBJ1-4, with a tentative D call TRBD1 (5 bases). Germline loops: CDR1 SNHLY, CDR2 FYNNEI. The V end was cut by 8 bases, the J end by 6 bases, with 13 bases between. The CDR3 runs 13 residues. The CDR3 nucleotides read TGTGCCAGCCACAGGTCTCGGGATGAAAAACTGTTTTTT. It specifies CASHRSRDEKLFF.

In this sample, this clone turned up once. V gene TRBV14 combines with J gene TRBJ2-7; 10 bases line up with TRBD2. The CDR3 extends over 15 amino acids. The V gene end was trimmed by 4 bases and the J gene end by 2 bases; junction bases not matched to a gene: 5. CDR1 SGHDN and CDR2 FVKESK come from the germline V gene. DNA of the CDR3: TGTGCCAGCAGCCCCAGCGGGAGGGCCCCCTACGAGCAGTACTTC. It yields the protein CASSPSGRAPYEQYF.

This chain joins TRBV30 and TRBJ2-1, with a possible D match to TRBD2 (6 bases). Germline V gene data show CDR1 as GTSNPN and CDR2 as SVGIG (reference sequence). This CDR3 is 13 amino acids long. The V and J ends lost 1 base and 6 bases respectively, with 10 bases between them. The CDR3 DNA follows: TGTGCCTGGAGTGGGGGTAGCGGCAATGAGCAGTTCTTC. Amino acid sequence: CAWSGGSGNEQFF.

The gene calls are TRBV6-6 and TRBJ2-3, with 7 bases identical to TRBD1. Germline CDR1 and CDR2: MNHNY and SVGAGI (reference sequence). After removal of 6 bases from V and 2 bases from J, the junction contained 5 bases not matched to a gene. CDR3 length: 14 amino acids. CDR3 sequence (DNA): TGTGCCAGCAGGACAGGGATGAACACAGATACGCAGTATTTT. Protein product: CASRTGMNTDTQYF.

The V gene is TRBV21-1, the J gene TRBJ2-7; TRBD2 is the table's D call, not checked against the DNA. TRBV21-1 is a recognized pseudogene. The CDR3 loop spans 16 amino acids. The CDR3 spells CASSNREPRKPYEQYF. CDR3 in DNA: TGTGCCAGCAGCAATAGGGAGCCAAGAAAGCCCTACGAGCAGTACTTC.

The chain combines TRBV5-1 with TRBJ2-1; TRBD2 aligns across 9 bases. Germline-derived CDR1 and CDR2 are SGHRS and YFSETQ. The CDR3 loop spans 15 amino acids. V lost 1 base and J lost 2; bases outside the gene matches: 1. CDR3 sequence: CASSLSGGTYNEQFF. As DNA, the CDR3 is TGCGCCAGCAGCTTGAGCGGGGGGACCTACAATGAGCAGTTCTTC. The full variable domain, with the rest looked up from reference TRBV5-1 and TRBJ2-1, is KAGVTQTPRYLIKTRGQQVTLSCSPISGHRSVSWYQQTPGQGLQFLFEYFSETQRNKGNFPGRFSGRQFSNSRSEMNVSTLELGDSALYLCASSLSGGTYNEQFFGPGTRLTVL.

J is TRBJ2-5 and V is TRBV5-1, with 10 bases aligning to TRBD1. Unmatched junction bases numbered 4, after V lost 4 bases and J lost 4 bases. The CDR3 loop spans 14 amino acids. Germline CDR1 is SGHRS and CDR2 is YFSETQ. The CDR3 reads CASSPRTGGETQYF. CDR3 nucleotides: TGCGCCAGCAGCCCCCGGACAGGGGGAGAGACCCAGTACTTC. The full variable domain, its missing parts supplied by reference TRBV5-1 and TRBJ2-5, is KAGVTQTPRYLIKTRGQQVTLSCSPISGHRSVSWYQQTPGQGLQFLFEYFSETQRNKGNFPGRFSGRQFSNSRSEMNVSTLELGDSALYLCASSPRTGGETQYFGPGTRLLVL.